The 30 T cell receptor beta chains in this list originate from one sample, sequenced in a study of cytomegalovirus exposure and HLA in healthy donors. The PCR made use of 60 Vbeta and 13 Jbeta primers. Repertoires were generated with immunoSEQ multiplex PCR, while TCRdb's copy carries only in-frame clones and drops some. The sample comprises about 190,000 clones, approximately 70% of which are singletons, and approximately 1.8% rests with the top ten. Sequenced material: PBMCs. All receptors come from a woman aged 30 to 39 in good health and CMV-seronegative.

The rearrangement joins TRBV19 to TRBJ2-3, with 8 bases aligning to TRBD2. From germline, CDR1 is LNHDA and CDR2 SQIVND (reference sequence). This CDR3 comprises 15 residues. Trimming removed 4 bases from V and 3 bases from J; junction bases left unmatched: 6. In DNA, the CDR3 is TGTGCCAGTAGTAGTCTAGCGGGCCCGACAGATACGCAGTATTTT. Its translation: CASSSLAGPTDTQYF.

In this sample, this clone turned up once. The chain is built from TRBV18 and TRBJ1-1; D uncertain. The CDR3 is 13 amino acids. V was cut by 5 bases and J by 0 bases, with 7 bases left in between. CDR1 and CDR2 (germline): KGHSH, LQKENI. This CDR3 reads CASSGEVNTEAFF. CDR3 coding DNA: TGTGCCAGCTCAGGCGAGGTGAACACTGAAGCTTTCTTT.

CDR3 sequence reads: CASSLEGRTEPQHF. CDR3 bases: TGCGCCAGCAGCTTGGAAGGGAGGACGGAGCCCCAGCATTTT. The chain employs TRBV5-1 and TRBJ1-5; D unresolved. The CDR3 is 14 residues long. Germline V lookup: CDR1 SGHRS, CDR2 YFSETQ. The germline V and J ends were trimmed by 0 bases and 8 bases, with 12 bases remaining between them. The variable domain in full, completed from reference TRBV5-1 and TRBJ1-5, reads KAGVTQTPRYLIKTRGQQVTLSCSPISGHRSVSWYQQTPGQGLQFLFEYFSETQRNKGNFPGRFSGRQFSNSRSEMNVSTLELGDSALYLCASSLEGRTEPQHFGDGTRLSIL.

The gene calls are TRBV18 and TRBJ2-7; 11 bases fit TRBD1. This CDR3 spans 15 amino acids. Germline V CDR1 and CDR2: KGHSH, LQKENI. The V gene end was trimmed by 6 bases and the J gene end by 6 bases; junction bases not matched to a gene: 10. CDR3 bases: TGTGCCAGCTCGGTGACCGGACAGGGGGCCGCCGAGCAGTACTTC. Protein: CASSVTGQGAAEQYF.

V gene TRBV5-1 combines with J gene TRBJ2-5; TRBD1 matches 10 bases. V shed 4 bases, J shed 1 base, and the junction held 7 bases outside the gene matches. CDR1 is SGHRS, CDR2 YFSETQ, per germline. The CDR3 runs 16 residues. The CDR3 loop reads CASSISGTGVQETQYF. Here the CDR3 DNA reads TGCGCCAGCAGCATATCCGGGACAGGGGTCCAAGAGACCCAGTACTTC.

This sequence joins TRBV14 and TRBJ2-4; possibly TRBD1 for D (6 bases). Germline V gene sequence: CDR1 SGHDN, CDR2 FVKESK. V was pared by 1 base and J by 7 bases, with 8 bases between. The CDR3 covers 13 residues. The chain's CDR3 is CASSQVRGNIQYF. DNA for the CDR3: TGTGCCAGCAGCCAAGTGAGGGGGAACATTCAGTACTTC.

Only one count was recorded for this clone. The CDR3 sequence: CASRGGFLGTEAFF. As DNA, the CDR3 is TGTGCCAGCAGGGGAGGTTTTTTGGGGACTGAAGCTTTCTTT. The rearrangement joins TRBV5-6 to TRBJ1-1; D ambiguous. CDR1 and CDR2 from the germline V gene are SGHDT and YYEEEE. This CDR3 has 14 residues. V lost 5 bases to trimming and J lost 5 bases, with 16 bases between them.

The chain carries TRBV15 and TRBJ1-1; 8 nucleotides agree with TRBD1. CDR1 is LNHNV, CDR2 YYDKDF, per germline (reference sequence). With 4 bases clipped from V and 4 bases from J, the junction kept 5 bases outside the gene matches. CDR3 length equals 14 residues. As DNA, the CDR3 is TGTGCCACCAGCACGCGACAGGGGTTCACTGAAGCTTTCTTT. Residues: CATSTRQGFTEAFF.

The genes are TRBV18 and TRBJ2-7, with 13 bases aligning to TRBD2. With V trimmed by 3 bases and J by 5 bases, 7 bases remained unmatched. The CDR3 extends over 16 amino acids. Germline values: CDR1 KGHSH, CDR2 LQKENI. The DNA of the CDR3 is TGTGCCAGCTCACCGATAACTAGCGGGAGGGCCAACGAGCAGTACTTC. It specifies CASSPITSGRANEQYF.

The rearrangement links TRBV29-1 to TRBJ1-1, with D perhaps TRBD1 (6 bases). The CDR3 covers 10 residues. V lost 5 bases and J 8 bases, leaving 9 bases between the germline ends. Germline V gives CDR1 SQVTM, CDR2 ANQGSEA. CDR3 amino acids: CSVSQGEAFF. CDR3 nucleotides: TGCAGCGTTTCGCAGGGGGAAGCTTTCTTT.

The chain joins TRBV7-9 to TRBJ1-1, with D perhaps matching TRBD1 (5 bases). The ends were cut back, 5 bases at V and 0 bases at J, with 13 bases in the middle. This CDR3 region has 15 residues. From germline, CDR1 is SEHNR and CDR2 FQNEAQ (reference sequence). The CDR3, as DNA: TGTGCCAGCAGCCCCCAGACAGTTTTGAACACTGAAGCTTTCTTT. It codes for CASSPQTVLNTEAFF.

CDR3 loop: CASSTSGNSPLHF. The CDR3 DNA follows: TGTGCCAGCAGTACATCGGGGAATTCACCCCTCCACTTT. This chain connects TRBV7-9 to TRBJ1-6; no definite D call. V lost 6 bases and J 7 bases, leaving 10 bases between the germline ends. The CDR3 extends over 13 amino acids. Germline V lookup: CDR1 SEHNR, CDR2 FQNEAQ (reference sequence).

The genes are TRBV6-5 and TRBJ1-1; D ambiguous. The CDR3 extends over 16 amino acids. V lost 0 bases to trimming and J lost 6 bases, with 17 bases between them. Germline CDR1 is MNHEY and CDR2 is SVGAGI. The CDR3 sequence is CASSYSRPGSSSEAFF. For the CDR3, the DNA is TGTGCCAGCAGTTACTCGAGACCGGGATCGAGCTCTGAAGCTTTCTTT.

The chain recombines TRBV4-1 with TRBJ2-1, with 8 bases aligning to TRBD1. Germline V CDR1 and CDR2: MGHRA, YSYEKL. The trim removed 1 base at V and 2 bases at J, leaving 7 bases unmatched. This CDR3 has 17 amino acids. The CDR3 region has the DNA TGCGCCAGCAGCCAAGGTCAAACAGGGGGGACCTACAATGAGCAGTTCTTC. Amino acid sequence: CASSQGQTGGTYNEQFF.

The V and J genes are TRBV2 and TRBJ2-1; TRBD2 matches 13 bases. This CDR3 is 15 amino acids long. Germline V CDR1 and CDR2: SNHLY, FYNNEI. J gave up 6 bases and V 4 bases, and 3 bases lay outside the gene matches. The CDR3 DNA is TGTGCCAGCAGTGGGAGACTAGCGGGGGGCAATGAGCAGTTCTTC. Protein: CASSGRLAGGNEQFF.

The V gene is TRBV30, the J gene TRBJ1-1; D possibly corresponds to TRBD1 (6 bases). Germline CDR1 reads GTSNPN; CDR2 reads SVGIG (reference sequence). This CDR3 contains 15 residues. V was shortened by 7 bases and J by 1 base, with 19 bases between the two germline ends. In DNA, the CDR3 is TGTGCCTCTAACGATCTTAACAGGGCGAACACTGAAGCTTTCTTT. Translated: CASNDLNRANTEAFF.

This clone has more than one count but fewer than ten. The chain recombines TRBV5-1 with TRBJ1-1; 7 bases map to TRBD1. Germline V gives CDR1 SGHRS, CDR2 YFSETQ. The CDR3 runs to 14 residues. V shed 5 bases and J 0 bases; nucleotides not matched to a gene: 4. The CDR3, as DNA: TGCGCCAGCAGGACGACAGGGATGAACACTGAAGCTTTCTTT. It encodes CASRTTGMNTEAFF.

The J gene is TRBJ1-3, the V gene TRBV4-1, with D unclear. Germline loops: CDR1 MGHRA, CDR2 YSYEKL. Trimming stripped 1 base from V and 0 bases from J, with 7 bases between. This CDR3 spans 15 amino acids. The CDR3 loop is CASSQVLYSGNTIYF. In DNA, the CDR3 is TGCGCCAGCAGCCAAGTTTTATACTCTGGAAACACCATATATTTT.

This clone has only a few counts. The chain joins TRBV4-3 to TRBJ2-2; TRBD1 is a possible D gene (7 bases). CDR1 is LGHNA, CDR2 YSLEER, per germline. The CDR3 sequence is 18 residues long. V was clipped by 2 bases and J by 1 base, with 17 bases between them. CDR3 protein: CASSQHRTGLMNTGELFF. The CDR3, as DNA: TGCGCCAGCAGCCAACATCGGACAGGACTAATGAACACCGGGGAGCTGTTTTTT.

This clone was detected a few times. The chain recombines TRBV5-6 with TRBJ1-2; weak D call: TRBD1 (5 bases). V lost 6 bases and J lost 4, with 25 bases in between. Germline CDR1 and CDR2: SGHDT and YYEEEE. CDR3 length: 17 residues. In nucleotides, the CDR3 is TGTGCCAGCATTTCAACGTGGTGGACCGGGGGTACCTATGGCTACACCTTC. Translating it yields CASISTWWTGGTYGYTF.

This clone was counted between two and nine times. The rearrangement joins TRBV6-1 to TRBJ1-1; possibly TRBD1 for D (6 bases). In germline, CDR1 is MNHNS, CDR2 SASEGT. CDR3 size: 13 residues. Trimming left V 7 bases short and J 0 bases short, with 9 bases between. The CDR3 here is CASTGDLNTEAFF. Written as DNA, the CDR3 is TGTGCCAGCACAGGGGATTTGAACACTGAAGCTTTCTTT.

This chain joins TRBV11-2 and TRBJ2-7, with D unclear. V lost 1 base and J 6 bases, leaving 13 bases between the germline ends. The germline V gene encodes CDR1 SGHAT and CDR2 FQNNGV. The CDR3 extends over 14 amino acids. The CDR3 DNA is TGTGCCAGCAGCTTAGTCACGACTCTCCTCGAGCAGTACTTC. This codes for CASSLVTTLLEQYF.

The chain recombines TRBV7-8 with TRBJ2-7, with D possibly TRBD1 on 6 matching bases. Trimming took 5 bases from V and 0 from J, leaving 14 bases between them. This CDR3 contains 15 residues. Germline V gene data show CDR1 as SGHVS and CDR2 as FQNEAQ. This CDR3 is CASSISRGSSYEQYF. CDR3 nucleotide sequence: TGTGCCAGCAGCATTAGCAGGGGCTCCTCCTACGAGCAGTACTTC.

The chain uses TRBV25-1 and TRBJ2-7, with 7 bases that match TRBD1. The CDR3 runs 15 residues. V trimming: 3 bases; J trimming: 3 bases; junction bases outside the gene matches: 8. Germline CDR1 MGHDK, CDR2 SYGVNS. CDR3 sequence reads: CASSEGNRGVYEQYF. The CDR3 region has the DNA TGTGCCAGCAGTGAGGGGAACAGGGGCGTCTACGAGCAGTACTTC.

Concerning this clone: The sample carries other DNA sequences with the same CDR3. The J gene is TRBJ1-5, the V gene TRBV2, with a weak D call TRBD1 (6 bases). Germline assignment: CDR1 SNHLY and CDR2 FYNNEI. V dropped 3 bases and J dropped 7 bases, with 13 bases sitting between them. CDR3 size: 14 residues. Written as DNA, the CDR3 is TGTGCCAGCAGTGACCAGGGGAGTGGGCAGCCCCAGCATTTT. It specifies CASSDQGSGQPQHF.

The V call is TRBV7-2, the J call TRBJ2-1; 13 bases are shared with TRBD2. Germline CDR1 is SGHTA and CDR2 is FQGNSA. This CDR3 is 21 amino acids long. V trimming: 0 bases; J trimming: 0 bases; junction bases outside the gene matches: 11. The CDR3 sequence: CASSLARITSGRASSYNEQFF. In nucleotides, the CDR3 is TGTGCCAGCAGCTTAGCTCGCATAACTAGCGGGAGGGCCAGCTCCTACAATGAGCAGTTCTTC.

V is TRBV12-5 and J is TRBJ1-3; D is possibly TRBD1 (6 bases). CDR1 LGHNT and CDR2 FRNRAP come from the germline V gene. This CDR3 is 17 amino acids long. The ends were cut back, 2 bases at V and 2 bases at J, with 16 bases in the middle. Here the CDR3 DNA reads TGTGCTAGTGGTTTGCCCCGTGGGGGCGATACTGGAAACACCATATATTTT. It encodes CASGLPRGGDTGNTIYF. The full variable domain, completed using reference TRBV12-5 and TRBJ1-3, is DARVTQTPRHKVTEMGQEVTMRCQPILGHNTVFWYRQTMMQGLELLAYFRNRAPLDDSGMPKDRFSAEMPDATLATLKIQPSEPRDSAVYFCASGLPRGGDTGNTIYFGEGSWLTVV.

The rearrangement links TRBV30 to TRBJ1-2; D not resolved. The germline V gene has CDR1 GTSNPN and CDR2 SVGIG (reference sequence). V lost 5 bases and J lost 8, with 15 bases in between. This CDR3 has 12 residues. CDR3 sequence reads: CAWSSRAGGYTF. CDR3 DNA: TGTGCCTGGTCGTCGAGGGCGGGGGGCTACACCTTC. Full variable domain (outside the CDR3, taken from reference TRBV30 and TRBJ1-2): SQTIHQWPATLVQPVGSPLSLECTVEGTSNPNLYWYRQAAGRGLQLLFYSVGIGQISSEVPQNLSASRPQDRQFILSSKKLLLSDSGFYLCAWSSRAGGYTFGSGTRLTVV.

The CDR3: CASSLYFGDRTYEQYF. CDR3 nucleotides: TGTGCCAGCAGCTTGTATTTCGGGGACAGGACCTACGAGCAGTACTTC. The chain has TRBV5-6 and TRBJ2-7; 8 bases fit TRBD1. The CDR3 sequence is 16 residues long. Germline V gene lookup returns CDR1 SGHDT and CDR2 YYEEEE. V dropped 1 base and J dropped 2; count of bases not matched to a gene: 8.

The chain carries TRBV28 and TRBJ2-7; D perhaps matches TRBD1 (6 bases). Trimming took off 8 bases at V and 3 bases at J, with 14 bases between the two ends. Germline CDR1 reads MDHEN; CDR2 reads SYDVKM. CDR3 size: 13 residues. CDR3 loop: CASGLTGSYEQYF. The CDR3 coding sequence is TGTGCCAGCGGTCTGACAGGAAGCTACGAGCAGTACTTC.